One TCR beta chain is described in this entry. The CDR3 extends over 13 amino acids. Germline trimming cut 5 bases from V and 4 bases from J; bases unmatched to any gene: 4. The germline CDR1 and CDR2 sequences are LNHDA and SQIVND (reference sequence). This sample was included in a study of cytomegalovirus exposure and HLA in healthy donors. Study-wide background: There were around 390 genotyped donors. Of these, 75% to 85% fell in the genetic ancestry cluster associated with self-reported Caucasian donors.

The PCR employed 60 Vbeta primers together with 13 Jbeta primers. Produced via immunoSEQ multiplex PCR; TCRdb's table is partial and in-frame only. Here the sample spans around 150,000 clones, 79% being singletons. The chain recombines TRBV19 with TRBJ1-2; 7 nucleotides agree with TRBD1. This clonotype was sampled from a man aged 40-49 years in good health and CMV-seropositive. The sequencing sample was made of PBMCs. DNA for the CDR3: TGTGCCAGTAGTGGACAGGAGGTCTATGGCTACACCTTC. Protein: CASSGQEVYGYTF.